This T cell receptor (beta chain) was sequenced in a study of T cell responses to AZD1222 COVID-19 vaccine. Study findings and constraints: Reportedly, nearly half of unique spike TCRs recognized epitopes outside B.1.351/B.1.1.7 mutations.

Clones were sequenced by immunoSEQ multiplex PCR, and TCRdb holds only the in-frame ones, with some missing. This sample yields around 130,000 clones, of which 91% are seen a single time; less than 2% belongs to the top ten. The CDR3 extends over 12 amino acids. Germline assignment: CDR1 SGHNT and CDR2 YENEEA. Trimming removed 2 bases at V and 5 bases at J, with 4 bases between. This clone appeared a single time. The antigen remains unidentified. This specimen consisted of peripheral blood, obtained 28 days after the second AZD1222 dose. This receptor was obtained from an adult who received the AZD1222 COVID-19 vaccine. The chain carries TRBV11-3 and TRBJ1-3; D unclear. The CDR3: CASSLLRNTIYF. The CDR3 region has the DNA TGTGCCAGCAGCTTATTGAGAAACACCATATATTTT.